The clone carrying this TCR beta chain was seen once. Germline CDR1 and CDR2: SGHDN and FVKESK. Trimming removed 0 bases at V and 1 base at J, with 14 bases between. CDR3 size: 17 residues. This entry comes from a study of CD8+ T cells in alopecia areata. Treatment: oral pan-JAK inhibitor, 5-10 mg twice daily. cDNA prepared by RNA extraction and subsequent reverse transcription served as the template for sequencing. Assay used: immunoSEQ multiplex PCR; TCRdb lists only in-frame clones, some missing. Of 90,000 to 150,000 clones in the sample, less than 75% were seen once. This TCR derives from a human donor with alopecia areata. The chain uses TRBV14 and TRBJ2-3; no clear D gene. The sample in question was CD8+ T cells sorted from blood, obtained at week 4, from a patient treated with tofacitinib. CDR3: CASSQETPGFGTDTQYF. Here the CDR3 DNA reads TGTGCCAGCAGCCAAGAAACCCCAGGCTTCGGCACAGATACGCAGTATTTT.